The sequence of this TCR beta chain was determined in a study of PD-L1 blockade in urothelial cancer. TCRdb's copy holds only in-frame clones and misses some; the assay was immunoSEQ multiplex PCR. Among about 56,000 clones listed, roughly 85% were seen once. This CDR3 has 15 residues. Per germline, CDR1 MNHEY and CDR2 SMNVEV (reference sequence). V was cut by 6 bases and J by 4 bases, with 18 bases left in between. Sample time point: pretreatment peripheral blood. The chain combines TRBV27 with TRBJ2-5; D might be TRBD2 (6 bases). The material was PBMCs, obtained around atezolizumab (anti-PD-L1) treatment. The receptor comes from an older man with urothelial cancer. The CDR3 DNA is TGTGCCAGCAGCCCCTCGAGCGGGTGGGGAGAGACCCAGTACTTC. This codes for CASSPSSGWGETQYF.